This T cell receptor beta chain was identified during a study of shared clonotypes between healthy human individuals. The overall study: A donor's plate count was three for CD4 naive and three for CD4 memory; CD8 naive had two and CD8 memory one. Study conclusions and caveats: Sharing across several donors was seen in 5% to 5.5% of naive CD4 clonotypes. A limitation of the genetic and exposure-history diversity represented arose from few donors.

Germline values: CDR1 MDHEN, CDR2 SYDVKM. The CDR3 spans 16 residues. The V end was cut by 6 bases, the J end by 4 bases, with 19 bases between. About this clone: The antigen is unknown.

TCRdb's table, derived via immunoSEQ multiplex PCR, lists solely in-frame clones and lacks some. The data show 600,000 to 750,000 clones, roughly 91% seen once. The chain recombines TRBV28 with TRBJ1-3; D is possibly TRBD1 (6 bases). The receptor's source is a man between 18 and 29 years old in good health. Some clones in this sample may be carry-over from other donors' samples. The sample was memory CD8+ T cells from PBMCs. This sample's subset: CD45RO+ cells pooled with CCR7-negative TemRA cells. CDR3 protein: CASSPGGGLGGNTIYF. In DNA form, the CDR3 reads TGTGCCAGCAGCCCCGGGGGGGGGCTAGGCGGAAACACCATATATTTT.